These 5 T cell receptor beta chains share one sample of origin, sequenced in a study of T cell responses to AZD1222 COVID-19 vaccine. TCRdb's table, derived via immunoSEQ multiplex PCR, lists solely in-frame clones and lacks some. The data contain 40,000 to 55,000 clones, over 85% of them singletons. Here the sequenced sample was peripheral blood, taken 28 days after the second AZD1222 dose. These receptor sequences come from an adult who received the AZD1222 COVID-19 vaccine.

The chain uses TRBV19 and TRBJ2-4; D is perhaps TRBD1 (5 bases). The CDR3 covers 14 residues. Germline V gives CDR1 LNHDA, CDR2 SQIVND (reference sequence). Trimming left V 1 base short and J 7 bases short, with 11 bases between. Written as DNA, the CDR3 is TGTGCCAGTAGTATAGGGGCAGGGATGAACATTCAGTACTTC. Its translation: CASSIGAGMNIQYF.

The rearrangement uses TRBV19 and TRBJ1-1; D is unresolved. Trimming took 7 bases from V and 1 from J, leaving 16 bases between them. From germline, CDR1 is LNHDA and CDR2 SQIVND (reference sequence). The CDR3 totals 15 residues. This CDR3 reads CASTRNLGPNTEAFF. The DNA of the CDR3 is TGTGCCAGTACGAGAAACCTGGGCCCGAACACTGAAGCTTTCTTT.

The V gene is TRBV7-8, the J gene TRBJ2-7, with D perhaps TRBD2 (6 bases). Trimming cost V 3 bases and J 4 bases, with 25 bases left between them. The CDR3 length is 18 residues. The germline gives CDR1 SGHVS, CDR2 FQNEAQ. The CDR3 region has the DNA TGTGCCAGCAGCTTTGGAGGGCGCAGAATCAGCGGAATGTACGAGCAGTACTTC. This encodes CASSFGGRRISGMYEQYF.

V and J are TRBV28 and TRBJ1-2; D remains ambiguous. This CDR3 has 14 amino acids. Trimming removed 6 bases from V and 6 bases from J, with 17 bases in between. In germline, CDR1 is MDHEN, CDR2 SYDVKM. The CDR3 DNA reads TGTGCCAGCAGCCGTAGACTCGTTGGGGATGGCTACACCTTC. Its protein product is CASSRRLVGDGYTF.

This sequence joins TRBV2 and TRBJ1-4; tentative D call: TRBD1 (5 bases). With 7 bases removed from V and 5 bases from J, the gap between germline ends came to 14 bases. This CDR3 region has 14 residues. Germline V gives CDR1 SNHLY, CDR2 FYNNEI. CDR3: CASTPGRPNEKLFF. CDR3 sequence (DNA): TGTGCCAGCACTCCGGGACGACCAAATGAAAAACTGTTTTTT.